This T cell receptor beta chain was identified during a study of graft-versus-host responses after intestinal transplantation. Looked up from germline, CDR1 is SGHRS and CDR2 is YFSETQ. The ends were cut back, 2 bases at V and 1 base at J, with 7 bases in the middle. This CDR3 has 13 amino acids. By share of the sample, this clone is medium-sized (0.01 to 0.1%). Some clones are missing from TCRdb's copy, which holds only in-frame ones; the method was immunoSEQ multiplex PCR. This table holds about 14,000 clones, roughly 30% found once. This TCR was recovered from a human patient who received an intestinal transplant. The source material was alloreactive CD4+ T cells from a mixed lymphocyte reaction culture, sampled before intestinal transplant. Subset reported: CFSE-low proliferating T cells sorted from roughly 6-day pre-transplant mixed lymphocyte reaction (GvH or HvG direction). J is TRBJ2-7 and V is TRBV5-1; D is unresolved. The DNA of the CDR3 is TGCGCCAGCAGCTTTACAGCATCCTACGAGCAGTACTTC. Residues: CASSFTASYEQYF.